Below are 30 T cell receptor beta chains sequenced from a single sample in a study of shared clonotypes between healthy human individuals. This table comes from immunoSEQ multiplex PCR, and its TCRdb copy is limited to in-frame clones, with some not included. The sample lists approximately 2.5 million clones, 80% to 95% occurring once. The sequencing input was naive CD4+ T cells from PBMCs. The subset: CD45RA+ positively selected. The receptors here all came from a man between 18 and 35 years old in good health. Some clones in this sample may be carry-over from other donors' samples.

The V gene is TRBV6-5, the J gene TRBJ2-2, with D possibly being TRBD1 (6 bases). CDR1 and CDR2 (germline): MNHEY, SVGAGI. Trimming took 6 bases from V and 8 from J, leaving 13 bases between them. CDR3 length: 13 amino acids. In nucleotides, the CDR3 is TGTGCCAGCAGGTACAGGGATGCGGGGGAGCTGTTTTTT. Translation gives CASRYRDAGELFF.

V and J are TRBV7-3 and TRBJ1-2; the match to TRBD1 covers 8 bases. This CDR3 spans 12 amino acids. With V trimmed by 4 bases and J by 6 bases, 1 base remained unmatched. Germline values: CDR1 SGHTA, CDR2 FQGTGA. The CDR3 nucleotides read TGTGCCAGCAGCTCAGGGGGCGATGGCTACACCTTC. Translating it yields CASSSGGDGYTF. The whole variable domain, filled in from reference TRBV7-3 and TRBJ1-2, reads GAGVSQTPSNKVTEKGKYVELRCDPISGHTALYWYRQSLGQGPEFLIYFQGTGAADDSGLPNDRFFAVRPEGSVSTLKIQRTERGDSAVYLCASSSGGDGYTFGSGTRLTVV.

This CDR3 reads CASSQETVAESTGELFF. The DNA for the CDR3 is TGTGCCAGCAGCCAAGAGACGGTAGCGGAGTCCACCGGGGAGCTGTTTTTT. The chain is built from TRBV4-2 and TRBJ2-2; D is perhaps TRBD2 (6 bases). V lost 0 bases, J lost 4 bases, and 15 bases lay in between. The CDR3 length is 17 residues. Germline V gene sequence: CDR1 LGHNA, CDR2 YNFKEQ.

The chain combines TRBV28 with TRBJ2-7, with D hard to call. With 2 bases removed from V and 3 bases from J, the gap between germline ends came to 8 bases. The CDR3 totals 13 residues. From germline, CDR1 is MDHEN and CDR2 SYDVKM. The CDR3 sequence is CASSLDEDYEQYF. CDR3 bases: TGTGCCAGCAGTTTAGACGAGGACTACGAGCAGTACTTC. Complete variable domain (other parts from reference TRBV28 and TRBJ2-7): DVKVTQSSRYLVKRTGEKVFLECVQDMDHENMFWYRQDPGLGLRLIYFSYDVKMKEKGDIPEGYSVSREKKERFSLILESASTNQTSMYLCASSLDEDYEQYFGPGTRLTVT.

As to this clone: The same CDR3 is also encoded by other DNA sequences in this sample. The chain combines TRBV27 with TRBJ1-2; D is unresolved. This CDR3 comprises 13 residues. Germline V gives CDR1 MNHEY, CDR2 SMNVEV (reference sequence). Trimming took off 6 bases at V and 8 bases at J, with 16 bases between the two ends. CDR3 loop: CASRPGGGYGYTF. The CDR3 coding sequence is TGTGCCAGCAGGCCCGGAGGAGGTTACGGCTACACCTTC.

The chain recombines TRBV2 with TRBJ2-5; D assignment may be TRBD1 or TRBD2 (5 bases each). From germline, CDR1 is SNHLY and CDR2 FYNNEI. V shed 5 bases and J shed 5 bases, with 15 bases lying between them. The CDR3 covers 14 residues. The CDR3 DNA sequence: TGTGCCAGCAGTTTCCGGGACCCTCGGGAGACCCAGTACTTC. It translates to CASSFRDPRETQYF.

The chain links TRBV18 to TRBJ2-7; D is ambiguous. Trimming cost V 3 bases and J 3 bases, with 12 bases left between them. The CDR3 runs 14 residues. Germline lookup yields CDR1 KGHSH and CDR2 LQKENI. Here the CDR3 reads CASSPSDGYYEQYF. The CDR3 nucleotides are TGTGCCAGCTCACCTTCTGACGGATACTACGAGCAGTACTTC.

V is TRBV28 and J is TRBJ1-5; TRBD1 agrees at 8 bases. The V gene's germline CDR1 is MDHEN and CDR2 SYDVKM. The CDR3 consists of 18 residues. Germline trimming cut 6 bases from V and 0 bases from J; bases unmatched to any gene: 13. CDR3 sequence: CASSPGQGYLYSNQPQHF. The DNA of the CDR3 is TGTGCCAGCAGCCCCGGACAGGGATATCTTTATAGCAATCAGCCCCAGCATTTT.

The chain links TRBV5-1 to TRBJ2-3; D unclear. Germline loops: CDR1 SGHRS, CDR2 YFSETQ. Trimming shortened V by 2 bases and J by 5 bases, and 9 bases separated the two germline ends. The CDR3 totals 13 residues. This CDR3 is CASSLTHLDTQYF. The CDR3 DNA sequence: TGCGCCAGCAGCTTAACACATCTAGATACGCAGTATTTT. The full variable domain, rest sourced from reference TRBV5-1 and TRBJ2-3, is KAGVTQTPRYLIKTRGQQVTLSCSPISGHRSVSWYQQTPGQGLQFLFEYFSETQRNKGNFPGRFSGRQFSNSRSEMNVSTLELGDSALYLCASSLTHLDTQYFGPGTRLTVL.

This chain links TRBV19 with TRBJ1-4; TRBD1 aligns across 9 bases. CDR1 is LNHDA, CDR2 SQIVND, per germline (reference sequence). The CDR3 is made up of 15 amino acids. The trim removed 5 bases at V and 5 bases at J, leaving 6 bases unmatched. CDR3 DNA: TGTGCCAGTAGTTCGCCGGGACAGGGAAATGAAAAACTGTTTTTT. Amino acids: CASSSPGQGNEKLFF.

Notes on this clone: This sample also contains other DNA sequences that code for the same CDR3. The rearrangement links TRBV7-2 to TRBJ2-6; 7 bases align to TRBD1. Looked up from germline, CDR1 is SGHTA and CDR2 is FQGNSA. This CDR3 spans 16 amino acids. V was clipped by 1 base and J by 3 bases; unmatched bases: 3. The CDR3 reads CASSLEGASGANVLTF. Here the CDR3 DNA reads TGTGCCAGCAGCTTAGAGGGGGCGAGTGGGGCCAACGTCCTGACTTTC.

The chain links TRBV11-3 to TRBJ2-2, with 9 bases identical to TRBD1. The V and J ends lost 4 bases and 6 bases, in that order; junction bases with no gene match: 3. Germline CDR1 SGHNT, CDR2 YENEEA. The CDR3 is 14 amino acids. The CDR3, as DNA: TGTGCCAGCAGCTCACAGGGGGCGCCCGGGGAGCTGTTTTTT. Translating it yields CASSSQGAPGELFF.

The gene calls are TRBV10-3 and TRBJ1-2, with D possibly being TRBD1 (5 bases). The ends were cut back, 6 bases at V and 4 bases at J, with 21 bases in the middle. Germline CDR1 ENHRY, CDR2 SYGVKD. The CDR3 consists of 16 residues. CDR3 in amino acids: CAISGIRTSPLYGYTF. Written as DNA, the CDR3 is TGTGCCATCAGCGGTATTCGGACAAGCCCTCTCTATGGCTACACCTTC.

J is TRBJ1-1 and V is TRBV10-1; no clear D. Germline V gene data show CDR1 as WNHNN and CDR2 as SYGVQD (reference sequence). V gave up 7 bases and J gave up 2 bases, with 11 bases separating them. The CDR3 runs 13 residues. The chain's CDR3 is CASTPDRNTEAFF. The CDR3 DNA is TGCGCCAGCACTCCGGACCGAAACACTGAAGCTTTCTTT.

The genes are TRBV7-9 and TRBJ1-1; D remains unclear. This CDR3 contains 15 residues. V was clipped by 7 bases and J by 1 base, with 16 bases between them. The germline gives CDR1 SEHNR, CDR2 FQNEAQ (reference sequence). CDR3 region: CASILRSQANTEAFF. DNA for the CDR3: TGTGCCAGCATCCTAAGATCCCAGGCGAACACTGAAGCTTTCTTT.

The chain carries TRBV30 and TRBJ2-1; TRBD2 matches at 10 bases. The CDR3 extends over 15 amino acids. Germline CDR1 is GTSNPN and CDR2 is SVGIG (reference sequence). Trimming cost V 5 bases and J 16 bases; bases outside gene matches: 20. CDR3 protein: CAWRPPPGLANRNFF. As DNA, the CDR3 is TGTGCCTGGCGACCCCCTCCGGGACTAGCGAATAGGAATTTCTTC.

The V gene is TRBV7-2, the J gene TRBJ2-7; TRBD2 might be the D (5 bases). V shed 4 bases and J shed 7 bases, with 17 bases lying between them. The CDR3 totals 14 residues. From germline, CDR1 is SGHTA and CDR2 FQGNSA. As DNA, the CDR3 is TGTGCCAGCAGCTCTAACACGGGTCCGGGGGAGCAGTACTTC. This gives the protein CASSSNTGPGEQYF.

The V and J genes are TRBV5-1 and TRBJ2-7; D is undetermined. The CDR3 totals 14 residues. The ends were cut back, 2 bases at V and 7 bases at J, with 16 bases in the middle. CDR1 is SGHRS, CDR2 YFSETQ, per germline. The CDR3: CASSFGGELGEQYF. For the CDR3, the DNA is TGCGCCAGCAGCTTTGGTGGAGAGTTGGGGGAGCAGTACTTC.

The chain combines TRBV7-6 with TRBJ2-7; possibly TRBD2 for D (6 bases). The CDR3 sequence is 14 residues long. Trimming took off 2 bases at V and 1 base at J, with 9 bases between the two ends. In germline, CDR1 is SGHVS, CDR2 FNYEAQ. The CDR3: CASSLPGVSYEQYF. The CDR3 DNA is TGTGCCAGCAGCTTACCGGGAGTTTCCTACGAGCAGTACTTC.

The chain joins TRBV5-1 to TRBJ2-1; 8 positions agree with TRBD1. This CDR3 region has 15 residues. CDR1 and CDR2 from the germline V gene are SGHRS and YFSETQ. J lost 7 bases, V lost 0 bases, and 6 bases had no gene match. The CDR3 sequence: CASSLEGQGVNEQFF. In nucleotides, the CDR3 is TGCGCCAGCAGCTTGGAAGGACAGGGAGTTAATGAGCAGTTCTTC.

V usage is TRBV14 and J usage is TRBJ1-1, with TRBD1 as a possible D gene (5 bases). Germline lookup yields CDR1 SGHDN and CDR2 FVKESK. CDR3 length: 13 residues. V was cut by 4 bases and J by 10 bases, with 16 bases left in between. Here the CDR3 reads CASSLYGRGIAFF. CDR3 DNA sequence: TGTGCCAGCAGCCTATACGGACGGGGGATAGCTTTCTTT.

Concerning this clone: At one end the junction does not follow the germline gene, possibly because of a read error. This sample includes further DNA sequences coding for the same CDR3. In DNA, the CDR3 is TGCGCCAGCAGTTTATCTCGTTCCCCTAGCGGTTACACCTACGAGCAGTACTTC. This gives the protein CASSLSRSPSGYTYEQYF. The V and J genes are TRBV28 and TRBJ2-7; 7 bases match TRBD2. This CDR3 comprises 18 residues. Germline loops: CDR1 MDHEN, CDR2 SYDVKM. Full variable domain (outside the CDR3, taken from reference TRBV28 and TRBJ2-7): DVKVTQSSRYLVKRTGEKVFLECVQDMDHENMFWYRQDPGLGLRLIYFSYDVKMKEKGDIPEGYSVSREKKERFSLILESASTNQTSMYLCASSLSRSPSGYTYEQYFGPGTRLTVT.

Turning to this clone: Other DNA sequences of this sample code for an identical CDR3. The CDR3 nucleotides are TGTGCCAGTAGTATTTTAGGCAATCAGCCCCAGCATTTT. Protein product: CASSILGNQPQHF. The rearrangement joins TRBV19 to TRBJ1-5; D remains unclear. The ends were cut back, 3 bases at V and 2 bases at J, with 5 bases in the middle. This CDR3 contains 13 residues. Germline V gives CDR1 LNHDA, CDR2 SQIVND (reference sequence).

This clone occurred once. V is TRBV6-5 and J is TRBJ1-5; D is perhaps TRBD1 (6 bases). The CDR3 extends over 15 amino acids. Trimming stripped 2 bases from V and 1 base from J, with 9 bases between. Germline V gene data show CDR1 as MNHEY and CDR2 as SVGAGI. The CDR3 region is CASSYGGRSNQPQHF. CDR3 DNA sequence: TGTGCCAGCAGTTACGGGGGCAGGAGCAATCAGCCCCAGCATTTT.

The chain recombines TRBV7-9 with TRBJ2-7, with 8 bases that match TRBD1. CDR3 length equals 16 residues. Germline loops: CDR1 SEHNR, CDR2 FQNEAQ (reference sequence). J lost 6 bases, V lost 2 bases, and 12 bases had no gene match. The CDR3 region is CASSLSRLDRASEQYF. The CDR3 DNA reads as TGTGCCAGCAGCTTAAGCCGATTGGACAGGGCAAGCGAGCAGTACTTC.

This chain links TRBV30 with TRBJ1-5; D unclear. V shed 2 bases and J shed 0 bases, with 5 bases lying between them. This CDR3 has 13 amino acids. In germline, CDR1 is GTSNPN, CDR2 SVGIG (reference sequence). CDR3: CAWSTYSNQPQHF. CDR3 nucleotide sequence: TGTGCCTGGAGTACGTATAGCAATCAGCCCCAGCATTTT.

This clone was counted a single time. The chain joins TRBV5-4 to TRBJ2-7; 8 bases align to TRBD1. This CDR3 spans 14 amino acids. Trimming at V came to 2 bases and at J to 2 bases, leaving 3 bases not matched to a gene. Germline V lookup: CDR1 SGHNT, CDR2 YYREEE (reference sequence). The CDR3 bases are TGTGCCAGCAGCTTTTTGGACAGGGCCTACGAGCAGTACTTC. Translated, it gives CASSFLDRAYEQYF.

The V gene is TRBV27, the J gene TRBJ2-7; D not certain. In germline, CDR1 is MNHEY, CDR2 SMNVEV (reference sequence). Trimming removed 3 bases from V and 7 bases from J, with 16 bases in between. CDR3 length: 14 amino acids. The CDR3 reads CASSLLAGQGEQYF. In DNA, the CDR3 is TGTGCCAGCAGTTTGCTTGCTGGGCAAGGGGAGCAGTACTTC.

The J gene is TRBJ2-2, the V gene TRBV4-2; 10 nucleotides line up with TRBD1. Germline V lookup: CDR1 LGHNA, CDR2 YNFKEQ. This CDR3 has 16 residues. J lost 7 bases, V lost 1 base, and 6 bases had no gene match. This chain's CDR3 is CASSQGVTGGFGELFF. CDR3 coding DNA: TGTGCCAGCAGCCAAGGTGTGACAGGGGGCTTCGGGGAGCTGTTTTTT.

The chain employs TRBV28 and TRBJ2-3; the D is unclear. The CDR3 is 14 amino acids. Germline CDR1 reads MDHEN; CDR2 reads SYDVKM. Trimming shortened V by 3 bases and J by 4 bases, and 11 bases separated the two germline ends. The CDR3 nucleotides read TGTGCCAGCAGTTTGTTGGCGAGAGCAGATACGCAGTATTTT. Its translation: CASSLLARADTQYF.